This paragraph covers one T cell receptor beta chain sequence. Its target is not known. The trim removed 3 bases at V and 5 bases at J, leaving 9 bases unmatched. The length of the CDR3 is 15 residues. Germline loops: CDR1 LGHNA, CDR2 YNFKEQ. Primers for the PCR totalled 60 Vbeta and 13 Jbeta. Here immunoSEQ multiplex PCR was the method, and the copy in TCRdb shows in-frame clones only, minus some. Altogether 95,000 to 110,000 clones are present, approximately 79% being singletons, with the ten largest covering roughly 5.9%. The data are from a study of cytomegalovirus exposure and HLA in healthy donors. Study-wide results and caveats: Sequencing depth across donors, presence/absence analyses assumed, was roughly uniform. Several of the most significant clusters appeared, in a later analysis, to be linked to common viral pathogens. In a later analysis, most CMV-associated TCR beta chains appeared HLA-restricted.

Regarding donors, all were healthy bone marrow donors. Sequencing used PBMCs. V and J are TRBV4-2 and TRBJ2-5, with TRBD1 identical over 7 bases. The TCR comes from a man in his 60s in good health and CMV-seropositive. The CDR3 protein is CASSQGRGLDETQYF. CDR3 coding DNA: TGTGCCAGCAGCCAGGGAAGGGGGCTAGATGAGACCCAGTACTTC.